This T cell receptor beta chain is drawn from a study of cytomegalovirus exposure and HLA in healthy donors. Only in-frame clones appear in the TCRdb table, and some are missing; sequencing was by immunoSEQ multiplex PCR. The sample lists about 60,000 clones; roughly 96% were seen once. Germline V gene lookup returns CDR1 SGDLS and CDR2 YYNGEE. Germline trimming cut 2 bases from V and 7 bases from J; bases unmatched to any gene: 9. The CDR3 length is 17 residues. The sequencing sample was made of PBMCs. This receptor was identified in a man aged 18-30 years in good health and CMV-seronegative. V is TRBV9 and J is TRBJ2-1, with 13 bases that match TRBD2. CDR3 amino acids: CASSVFAGLAGRNEQFF. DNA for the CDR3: TGTGCCAGCAGCGTCTTTGCGGGACTAGCGGGAAGAAATGAGCAGTTCTTC.